Shown below are 27 T cell receptor beta chains from a single sample sequenced in a study of a mutant IDH1 vaccine in newly diagnosed glioma. TCRdb's table, derived via immunoSEQ multiplex PCR, lists solely in-frame clones and lacks some. Of over 95,000 clones listed, roughly nine tenths were seen once; the top ten hold 0.6% to 0.75%. Specified time point: week 11, during vaccination. The content of each vaccine dose was 300 ug of mutant IDH1 20-mer peptide, and topical imiquimod accompanied it. Their recognized antigens are unknown. This specimen was PBMCs, taken from a glioma patient whose treatment included an IDH1 peptide vaccine. The origin of the receptors is a woman aged 45 to 65 with glioma.

The J gene is TRBJ2-5, the V gene TRBV6-6; the D is unclear. CDR3 length equals 13 residues. Trimming removed 2 bases from V and 3 bases from J, with 7 bases in between. Per the germline V gene, CDR1 is MNHNY and CDR2 is SVGAGI (reference sequence). The CDR3 loop is CASSYRGEETQYF. The CDR3 DNA reads TGTGCCAGCAGTTACCGCGGTGAAGAGACCCAGTACTTC.

There are a few counts of this clone. The CDR3 protein is CASSHNPGTGELFF. The CDR3 bases are TGTGCCAGCAGCCATAACCCAGGCACCGGGGAGCTGTTTTTT. The J gene is TRBJ2-2, the V gene TRBV11-3; D is uncertain. Trimming took 5 bases from V and 4 from J, leaving 11 bases between them. Per germline, CDR1 SGHNT and CDR2 YENEEA. The CDR3 runs 14 residues.

The chain carries TRBV29-1 and TRBJ2-1, with TRBD1 identical over 7 bases. The CDR3 extends over 15 amino acids. The V gene end was trimmed by 3 bases and the J gene end by 0 bases; junction bases not matched to a gene: 5. Germline lookup yields CDR1 SQVTM and CDR2 ANQGSEA. CDR3 sequence (DNA): TGCAGCGTTGAGGGGACAGTAGTCTCCTACAATGAGCAGTTCTTC. Translation gives CSVEGTVVSYNEQFF.

Comments on this clone: The identical CDR3 is also encoded by other nucleotide sequences in the sample. The chain has TRBV5-1 and TRBJ1-1, with 7 bases that match TRBD1. This CDR3 comprises 14 residues. The germline CDR1 and CDR2 sequences are SGHRS and YFSETQ. The V gene end was trimmed by 0 bases and the J gene end by 5 bases; junction bases not matched to a gene: 4. The CDR3 region is CASSLGQGGTEAFF. CDR3 bases: TGCGCCAGCAGCTTGGGACAGGGTGGTACTGAAGCTTTCTTT.

The genes are TRBV5-1 and TRBJ2-7; 7 nucleotides align to TRBD1. The junction had 4 bases not matched to a gene; V was cut back by 0 bases and J by 7 bases. CDR1 SGHRS and CDR2 YFSETQ come from the germline V gene. The CDR3 has 13 residues. In DNA form, the CDR3 reads TGCGCCAGCAGCTTGGGGGACAGAGGGGAGCAGTACTTC. It yields the protein CASSLGDRGEQYF.

The V gene is TRBV7-9, the J gene TRBJ2-7; 7 bases align to TRBD1. The CDR3 is made up of 16 amino acids. Per the germline V gene, CDR1 is SEHNR and CDR2 is FQNEAQ (reference sequence). With V trimmed by 5 bases and J by 2 bases, 12 bases remained unmatched. The CDR3 nucleotides read TGTGCCAGCAGCGCTCGGACAGGTCGGGACGCCTACGAGCAGTACTTC. Protein: CASSARTGRDAYEQYF.

This chain's CDR3 is CASSIDPAGGFTDTQYF. The CDR3 nucleotides read TGTGCCAGTAGTATAGACCCTGCGGGGGGATTCACAGATACGCAGTATTTT. This sequence joins TRBV19 and TRBJ2-3; TRBD2 aligns across 8 bases. In germline, CDR1 is LNHDA, CDR2 SQIVND (reference sequence). Germline trimming cut 0 bases from V and 2 bases from J; bases unmatched to any gene: 7. This CDR3 has 17 amino acids.

The V and J genes are TRBV11-3 and TRBJ2-2; 10 bases fit TRBD1. This CDR3 spans 14 amino acids. V was pared by 4 bases and J by 6 bases, with 2 bases of the junction left unmatched. The germline gives CDR1 SGHNT, CDR2 YENEEA. For the CDR3, the DNA is TGTGCCAGCAGCTCGGGACAGGGGCCCGGGGAGCTGTTTTTT. This encodes CASSSGQGPGELFF.

V usage is TRBV5-8 and J usage is TRBJ1-1, with D maybe TRBD1 (5 bases). Germline V gives CDR1 SGHTS, CDR2 YDEGEE. The CDR3 length is 13 residues. V was shortened by 3 bases and J by 1 base, with 7 bases between the two germline ends. In DNA, the CDR3 is TGTGCCAGCAGCTATGACAGGAACACTGAAGCTTTCTTT. It encodes CASSYDRNTEAFF.

The V and J genes are TRBV5-5 and TRBJ2-1; 13 positions match TRBD2. The CDR3 extends over 15 amino acids. Germline V gene sequence: CDR1 SGHKS, CDR2 YYEKEE (reference sequence). With V trimmed by 4 bases and J by 10 bases, 8 bases remained unmatched. This CDR3 reads CASSPGTSGNREQFF. The CDR3 region has the DNA TGTGCCAGCAGCCCCGGGACTAGCGGGAACAGGGAGCAGTTCTTC. The variable domain in full, completed from reference TRBV5-5 and TRBJ2-1, reads DAGVTQSPTHLIKTRGQQVTLRCSPISGHKSVSWYQQVLGQGPQFIFQYYEKEERGRGNFPDRFSARQFPNYSSELNVNALLLGDSALYLCASSPGTSGNREQFFGPGTRLTVL.

This clone was seen more than once but under ten times. The chain carries TRBV7-6 and TRBJ2-7; 8 bases agree with TRBD2. The CDR3 is 15 amino acids. Germline CDR1 reads SGHVS; CDR2 reads FNYEAQ. V shed 1 base, J shed 0 bases, and the junction held 2 bases outside the gene matches. The CDR3 spells CASSLVGTSSYEQYF. The CDR3 bases are TGTGCCAGCAGCTTAGTCGGGACTAGCTCCTACGAGCAGTACTTC. Based on the CDR3 plus reference TRBV7-6 and TRBJ2-7, the full variable domain is GAGVSQSPRYKVTKRGQDVALRCDPISGHVSLYWYRQALGQGPEFLTYFNYEAQQDKSGLPNDRFSAERPEGSISTLTIQRTEQRDSAMYRCASSLVGTSSYEQYFGPGTRLTVT.

This sequence joins TRBV29-1 and TRBJ1-1, with D possibly being TRBD1 (5 bases). In germline, CDR1 is SQVTM, CDR2 ANQGSEA. The CDR3 contains 12 residues. Trimming shortened V by 5 bases and J by 5 bases, and 12 bases separated the two germline ends. The CDR3 reads CSVNEGRTEAFF. CDR3 DNA: TGCAGCGTTAACGAGGGGAGGACTGAAGCTTTCTTT.

V gene TRBV5-4 combines with J gene TRBJ2-7; 11 positions match TRBD2. The ends lost 3 bases at V and 9 bases at J; junction bases unmatched: 8. The CDR3 is made up of 14 amino acids. Germline assignment: CDR1 SGHNT and CDR2 YYREEE (reference sequence). This CDR3 is CASSSGTSGIGQYF. The CDR3 DNA follows: TGTGCCAGCAGCTCCGGGACTAGCGGAATAGGGCAGTACTTC. The variable domain in full, with the rest retrieved from reference TRBV5-4 and TRBJ2-7, is ETGVTQSPTHLIKTRGQQVTLRCSSQSGHNTVSWYQQALGQGPQFIFQYYREEENGRGNFPPRFSGLQFPNYSSELNVNALELDDSALYLCASSSGTSGIGQYFGPGTRLTVT.

This rearrangement joins TRBV2 to TRBJ1-3, with TRBD1 matching 7 bases. Germline loops: CDR1 SNHLY, CDR2 FYNNEI. The CDR3 covers 14 residues. V shed 6 bases, J shed 3 bases, and the junction held 5 bases outside the gene matches. The CDR3 sequence is CASRATGDGNTIYF. CDR3 nucleotides: TGTGCCAGCAGAGCAACAGGGGATGGAAACACCATATATTTT.

The J gene is TRBJ2-7, the V gene TRBV6-5, with 7 bases fitting TRBD1. The CDR3 totals 14 residues. Germline V gene data show CDR1 as MNHEY and CDR2 as SVGAGI. Trimming took 2 bases from V and 2 from J; bases not matched to a gene: 3. CDR3 nucleotides: TGTGCCAGCAGTTACCCGGGACAGCCCTACGAGCAGTACTTC. Its protein is CASSYPGQPYEQYF.

The chain carries TRBV7-2 and TRBJ1-1; possibly TRBD1 for D (6 bases). CDR3 length: 14 residues. V lost 5 bases, J lost 1 base, and 11 bases lay in between. CDR1 is SGHTA, CDR2 FQGNSA, per germline. CDR3 region: CASSPPGANTEAFF. The CDR3 region has the DNA TGTGCCAGCAGCCCACCGGGGGCGAACACTGAAGCTTTCTTT.

The chain employs TRBV28 and TRBJ2-1; 11 bases line up with TRBD2. Germline V CDR1 and CDR2: MDHEN, SYDVKM. V shed 2 bases, J shed 16 bases, and the junction held 7 bases outside the gene matches. The CDR3 is made up of 13 amino acids. CDR3 bases: TGTGCCAGCAGTTTAATAGCGGGAGGGCCCAACTTCTTC. Translating it yields CASSLIAGGPNFF.

The CDR3 sequence: CASSGQNEQFF. For the CDR3, the DNA is TGTGCCAGCAGCGGACAAAATGAGCAGTTCTTC. The chain links TRBV2 to TRBJ2-1, with a possible D match to TRBD1 (5 bases). Trimming removed 6 bases from V and 7 bases from J, with 7 bases in between. Germline V CDR1 and CDR2: SNHLY, FYNNEI. CDR3 size: 11 residues.

V usage is TRBV10-3 and J usage is TRBJ1-4, with 7 bases that match TRBD1. The germline V gene encodes CDR1 ENHRY and CDR2 SYGVKD. Losses at the gene ends were 4 bases for V and 7 bases for J; bases not matched to a gene: 6. There are 14 residues in the CDR3. The CDR3 DNA follows: TGTGCCATCAGTGTGGAGGGGGCTGGTGAAAAACTGTTTTTT. Amino acids: CAISVEGAGEKLFF.

The rearrangement joins TRBV25-1 to TRBJ2-3, with TRBD2 matching 8 bases. V lost 2 bases to trimming and J lost 7 bases; unmatched junction nucleotides: 8. Germline CDR1 is MGHDK and CDR2 is SYGVNS. The CDR3 sequence is 15 residues long. The CDR3 loop is CASSEPGPSGYTQYF. CDR3 bases: TGTGCCAGCAGTGAACCGGGACCTAGCGGGTATACGCAGTATTTT. Full variable domain (outside the CDR3, taken from reference TRBV25-1 and TRBJ2-3): EADIYQTPRYLVIGTGKKITLECSQTMGHDKMYWYQQDPGMELHLIHYSYGVNSTEKGDLSSESTVSRIRTEHFPLTLESARPSHTSQYLCASSEPGPSGYTQYFGPGTRLTVL.

The chain uses TRBV9 and TRBJ1-2; 8 bases agree with TRBD1. Germline CDR1 reads SGDLS; CDR2 reads YYNGEE. V trimming: 3 bases; J trimming: 4 bases; junction bases outside the gene matches: 5. CDR3 length equals 14 residues. CDR3 sequence (DNA): TGTGCCAGCAGCGCCCGACAGGGGAGCTATGGCTACACCTTC. Translation gives CASSARQGSYGYTF.

There are a few counts of this clone. The genes are TRBV4-2 and TRBJ1-2; D unresolved. The germline V and J ends were trimmed by 0 bases and 1 base, with 9 bases remaining between them. Germline V gives CDR1 LGHNA, CDR2 YNFKEQ. This CDR3 contains 15 residues. CDR3: CASSQDLQDNYGYTF. Here the CDR3 DNA reads TGTGCCAGCAGCCAAGATCTCCAGGATAACTATGGCTACACCTTC.

The chain has TRBV19 and TRBJ2-2; 10 nucleotides align to TRBD1. V shed 4 bases, J shed 3 bases, and the junction held 5 bases outside the gene matches. In germline, CDR1 is LNHDA, CDR2 SQIVND (reference sequence). CDR3 length equals 16 residues. The CDR3 DNA reads as TGTGCCAGTAGTACAAGACAGGGGGCGGACACCGGGGAGCTGTTTTTT. This sequence encodes CASSTRQGADTGELFF.

The CDR3 protein is CSVSEGQAYEQYF. CDR3 DNA sequence: TGCAGCGTATCGGAGGGGCAGGCCTACGAGCAGTACTTC. The V call is TRBV29-1, the J call TRBJ2-7; tentatively, D is TRBD2 (6 bases). The CDR3 runs to 13 residues. Trimming took 6 bases from V and 2 from J, leaving 14 bases between them. Germline lookup yields CDR1 SQVTM and CDR2 ANQGSEA.

This clone was recorded only once. The chain has TRBV19 and TRBJ1-5; D gene uncertain. Germline CDR1 LNHDA, CDR2 SQIVND (reference sequence). The CDR3 runs to 17 residues. Trimming removed 1 base from V and 0 bases from J, with 13 bases in between. As DNA, the CDR3 is TGTGCCAGTAGTATAGGAGCACTAACCTATAGCAATCAGCCCCAGCATTTT. This codes for CASSIGALTYSNQPQHF. Full variable domain (outside the CDR3, taken from reference TRBV19 and TRBJ1-5): DGGITQSPKYLFRKEGQNVTLSCEQNLNHDAMYWYRQDPGQGLRLIYYSQIVNDFQKGDIAEGYSVSREKKESFPLTVTSAQKNPTAFYLCASSIGALTYSNQPQHFGDGTRLSIL.

Remarks on this clone: At one boundary the junction diverges from the germline segment, which might be a read error. The chain carries TRBV6-1 and TRBJ2-7; D gene unclear. CDR1 is MNHNS, CDR2 SASEGT, per germline. There are 15 residues in the CDR3. As DNA, the CDR3 is TGTGCCAGCAGTGCCTCCCCCCTCGCCTCCTCCGAGCAGTACTTC. This gives the protein CASSASPLASSEQYF.

The rearrangement joins TRBV30 to TRBJ1-2, with a weak D call TRBD1 (6 bases). There are 14 residues in the CDR3. Germline CDR1 is GTSNPN and CDR2 is SVGIG (reference sequence). Trimming shortened V by 1 base and J by 8 bases, and 17 bases separated the two germline ends. In nucleotides, the CDR3 is TGTGCCTGGAGTGGCGGGGGCCAGAGGGTCGGCTACACCTTC. As protein: CAWSGGGQRVGYTF.